What follows is one T cell receptor (beta chain) and its context. Which antigen it targets is not known. No much larger clone is present one base from it, and per-base qualities are unavailable. In total, 500 to 700 healthy bone marrow donors made up the cohort. Cohort members were all nominally healthy when sampled, although unrecorded immune exposures were likely present. The donor tested CMV seronegative, placing the donor among the 300 to 400 seronegative members of the cohort. Every donor gave a peripheral blood sample, and the peripheral blood mononuclear cells from that sample were used for TCR beta sequencing. The Qiagen DNeasy Blood Extraction Kit was used to extract genomic DNA from the blood cell samples. Libraries were constructed by the immunoSEQ multiplex PCR assay. The multiplex PCR relied on a mix of 60 forward primers for TCR Vbeta segments and 13 reverse primers for TCR Jbeta segments. Amplification of the CDR3 region of rearranged TCR beta genes was performed with a multiplex PCR assay on genomic DNA. On the Illumina HiSeq System, the amplified TCR beta libraries were sequenced as 87-base-pair reads. As for the authors' bioinformatics: A later analysis counted approximately 74 million unique TCR beta chains across the 550 to 700 repertoires, and 9 million to 14 million of these chains were shared by at least two donors. A nearest-neighbor algorithm error-corrected the raw reads and collapsed the reads into unique sequences, merging closely related sequences to remove PCR and sequencing errors. CDR3 sequences were aligned to IMGT reference sequences to assign V, D and J gene segments. For a sequence to be retained, a match of at least six nucleotides to both a V gene segment and a J gene segment was required. A rearrangement was called productive if the CDR3 had no stop codons and remained in frame with V and J, and every other rearrangement was called non-productive. Following IMGT convention, CDR3 was defined as the stretch from the second conserved V-encoded cysteine up to the conserved J-encoded phenylalanine. In an earlier analysis of just under 600 of the donors, sequences lacking an unambiguous match to a single V gene segment were excluded. In an earlier analysis of 587 of the donors, V segments were called functional above 56.7% productive rearrangements and were called segregating when the between-donor standard deviation exceeded 5%. A statistical classification framework was built for diagnosing cytomegalovirus status from the catalog of TCR beta chain sequences. V and J gene assignment, in a later analysis, came from comparing TCR nucleotide sequences with IMGT/GENE-DB human TR gene sequences. A later analysis assigned CDR3 sequences and most-parsimonious VDJ recombination scenarios with the TCRdist pipeline. In a later analysis, every TCR beta chain was defined by the combination of its CDR3 amino acid sequence and its V-gene family, and reads without a unique V-gene family were dropped. As a way to deal with suspected cross-contamination and a sequencing artifact, a later analysis dropped 592 nucleotide sequences that were highly shared and had low generation probability. In a later analysis, a clonal expansion index was calculated for each public chain from normalized within-repertoire ranks of inferred template counts. A later analysis computed generation probabilities with a VDJ recombination model fitted to out-of-frame rearrangements, and checked the results against IGoR. A later analysis scored TCR-TCR, TCR-HLA and TCR-CMV co-occurrence with hypergeometric tests, applying a repertoire-size bias correction to TCR pairs. A later analysis estimated false discovery rates by permuting HLA or CMV assignments 20 times. In a later analysis, co-occurring TCRs were grouped using DBSCAN, and TCRdist sequence similarity was added for clustering within HLA-allele-positive subsets. For co-occurrence clustering, repertoires with fewer than 30,000 or more than 120,000 public chains were excluded, along with 5 or 6 repertoires with anomalous nucleotide sharing. TCRdb's version of the immuneACCESS table is confined to in-frame rearrangements and falls short of the full clone set. An unresolved V gene accounts for under half of the shortfall where checked; the remainder is of unknown origin. That table supplies the V and J calls and clone size; D and trimming were determined from the DNA. The sample table lists 100,000 or so clones, roughly 84% of them with a count of one. The ten largest clones take up about 2% of the sample.

The source of the sample is a study of cytomegalovirus exposure and HLA in healthy donors (dated by TCRdb to about 2017). Study-level background: An earlier analysis of about 560 of the donors reported approximately 300 Gb of sequence data and 100 million to 120 million unique TCR beta sequences obtained from roughly 180 million T cells. The study used immunosequencing to profile the T cell repertoires of more than 650 subjects and linked those repertoires to cytomegalovirus serostatus. A later analysis re-analyzed previously published TCR beta repertoires from approximately 700 donors and added high-resolution HLA genotyping to study TCR occurrence patterns. The aim of the study was to test whether cataloging public T cell receptors could identify signatures of past pathogen exposure. Four or five DR-DQ haplotypes were handled as single units for association and clustering, since linkage in the cohort was strong. Rather than drawing on any new phenotypic data, the later analysis identified candidate immune exposures from TCR beta sequences and the way those sequences occurred across donors. To predict cytomegalovirus infection status, the study brought together high-throughput TCR immunosequencing, statistical association of individual TCRs with disease status, and machine learning. On average, around 240,000 unique TCR beta nucleotide sequences were sequenced per donor among a few hundred genotyped donors of the cohort, with roughly 18% of those sequences being non-productive. Among the roughly 410 genotyped donors, around 79% belonged to the genetic ancestry cluster associated with self-reported Caucasian donors. HLA typing covered class I and class II loci at four-digit resolution. An early release that covered 640 HLA-typed donors contained 300 to 350 gigabases of sequencing data and approximately 85 million unique TCR sequences. All discovery cohort repertoires had been generated using a single sequencing platform. In an earlier analysis of about 590 of the donors, high-throughput TCR beta sequencing was used to judge whether each TCR beta V gene segment behaved as functional or pseudogenic. Typing coverage varied by locus: about 629-630 donors for A, B, C, DRB1 and DQB1; roughly 510 for DQA1; more than 600 for DPA1; approximately 490 for DPB1. Besides the first cohort of 666 subjects, a separate validation cohort made up of roughly 120 different subjects was used. A later genetic analysis took genome-wide SNP genotypes for about 65% of the roughly 670 donors and used that subset as a discovery cohort. Alongside the repertoire data, information on donor age, sex, ethnicity and CMV serostatus was compiled.

Here is what the overall study found, with its caveats: According to the authors, the approach could potentially be generalized to other disease states and immunological phenotypes. The presence/absence analyses assumed that sequencing depth was roughly uniform across donors, and that assumption may not be true. The earlier analysis of approximately 590 of the donors excluded seventeen rarely observed V segments, including chromosome 9 orphons, because counts were too low. Because HLA typing was missing for some donors at each locus, association tests included only the typed subset. In a later analysis, most CMV-associated TCR beta chains were found to appear HLA-restricted, with HLA associations seemingly driven largely by CMV exposure. In an earlier analysis of some 640 of the donors, most TCR beta V segments were observed in productive rearrangements about 90% or about 30% of the time, broadly matching IMGT annotations. In this cohort, only TCR beta chains were sequenced, and detectable features were limited by the absence of alpha or paired-chain data. In a later analysis, several top co-occurrence clusters were reported to appear linked to parvovirus B19, influenza, CMV and Epstein-Barr virus. Specific HLA alleles were associated with 15,000 to 20,000 TCR beta sequences at a false discovery rate of 0.05 in a later analysis. Compared with the approximately 700-donor mean, donors in an Asian-associated ancestry cluster had fewer N-insertions in productive TCRs, according to a later genetic analysis. The classifier was reported to diagnose cytomegalovirus status with high specificity and sensitivity in both the original cohort and the validation cohort. Strong co-occurrence of HLA alleles, especially DR and DQ, made assigning TCR associations to individual alleles difficult. In a later genetic analysis, a missense DCLRE1C variant was associated with V-gene and J-gene trimming of TCR beta chains, and the association was replicated in an independent cohort. In the study, 150 to 200 TCR beta chains were listed as associated with cytomegalovirus. In vitro tests confirmed that a few of the cytomegalovirus-associated TCR beta chains recognize cytomegalovirus antigens. For the cohort, immune exposure information was limited to CMV serostatus. A further reported finding was that TCR beta sequences accurately predicted the HLA-A and HLA-B alleles for most subjects in the first cohort. Linkage disequilibrium might explain the correlated functional status among segregating V segments, but an unknown experimental factor could not be ruled out. A later analysis found that TCR association rates varied across HLA loci, with DRB1 alleles showing the most associated TCRs and HLA-C alleles the fewest. A group of highly shared sequence variants was considered likely to be a technical artifact of the sequencing pipeline. In a later analysis, HLA-associated TCR beta chains were found to be more clonally expanded and to have lower generation probabilities than equally common non-associated chains. Most TCR sequences were seen in very few donors, while some public TCRs were found in many individuals.

Specimen: PBMCs. The receptor was isolated from a man younger than 35 in good health and CMV-seronegative.

The DNA sequence is as follows: TGTGCCAGCAGCGAGACTAGCAGAGTAGACAATGAGCAGTTCTTC. Its translation is CASSETSRVDNEQFF. The rearrangement combines TRBV9 with TRBJ2-1, with 7 central nucleotides matching TRBD2. The CDR3 covers 15 residues, taking in both the cysteine and the phenylalanine. CDR3 DNA only is kept here, 45 bases in frame from base 1. V is trimmed back by 3 bases and J by 5 bases, and the junction contains 8 bases that no gene match accounts for. CDR1 and CDR2, looked up from the germline V gene, are SGDLS and YYNGEE. Reference TRBV9 and TRBJ2-1 genes cover what lies past the CDR3, so the full variable domain is DSGVTQTPKHLITATGQRVTLRCSPRSGDLSVYWYQQSLDQGLQFLIQYYNGEERAKGNILERFSAQQFPDLHSELNLSSLELGDSALYFCASSETSRVDNEQFFGPGTRLTVL.